The 26 T cell receptor beta chains in this list originate from one sample, sequenced in a study of Ad26.COV2.S vaccination and SARS-CoV-2 variants. Method: immunoSEQ multiplex PCR; TCRdb's copy keeps in-frame clones and lacks some. The sample contains 350,000 to 500,000 clones, 80% to 95% of which appear only once. Regarding treatment: some 20 received Ad26.COV2.S at low or high dose, single or two shots; roughly five received placebo; per-sample allocation not given. At day 63 after the first vaccine or placebo injection, samples were drawn. Sequenced material: peripheral blood, taken in a trial of Ad26.COV2.S vaccine versus placebo. These receptors were collected from a person aged 18 to 59 who received the Ad26.COV2.S COVID-19 vaccine or a placebo.

This chain uses TRBV5-6 with TRBJ2-1, with D possibly TRBD2 on 5 matching bases. This CDR3 has 16 amino acids. V lost 5 bases and J 0 bases, leaving 15 bases between the germline ends. Germline lookup yields CDR1 SGHDT and CDR2 YYEEEE. The CDR3 DNA reads TGTGCCAGCAGTCTCAATCGAGGGATCTCCTACAATGAGCAGTTCTTC. Protein product: CASSLNRGISYNEQFF. The variable domain in full, with the rest retrieved from reference TRBV5-6 and TRBJ2-1, is DAGVTQSPTHLIKTRGQQVTLRCSPKSGHDTVSWYQQALGQGPQFIFQYYEEEERQRGNFPDRFSGHQFPNYSSELNVNALLLGDSALYLCASSLNRGISYNEQFFGPGTRLTVL.

The genes are TRBV30 and TRBJ1-1; the D is unclear. CDR1 GTSNPN and CDR2 SVGIG come from the germline V gene (reference sequence). CDR3 length: 14 residues. Trimming pared 7 bases from V and 1 base from J, leaving 16 bases between. Here the CDR3 reads CASLPQWQNTEAFF. CDR3 nucleotide sequence: TGTGCCTCTCTTCCACAGTGGCAGAACACTGAAGCTTTCTTT.

The chain employs TRBV18 and TRBJ2-5, with D perhaps matching TRBD1 or TRBD2 (6 bases each). Trimming left V 4 bases short and J 1 base short, with 13 bases between. The CDR3 is 15 residues long. Germline V CDR1 and CDR2: KGHSH, LQKENI. The CDR3 DNA reads as TGTGCCAGCTCACTCAACGGGGGCTCCCAAGAGACCCAGTACTTC. The encoded protein is CASSLNGGSQETQYF.

Here the CDR3 reads CASSLAGSSYEQYF. The CDR3 nucleotides are TGTGCCAGCAGTTTAGCAGGGAGCTCCTACGAGCAGTACTTC. V is TRBV28 and J is TRBJ2-7; D possibly uses TRBD1 or TRBD2 (5 bases each). Germline loops: CDR1 MDHEN, CDR2 SYDVKM. V was clipped by 2 bases and J by 0 bases, with 8 bases between them. The CDR3 runs 14 residues.

V is TRBV28 and J is TRBJ2-7; possibly TRBD1 or TRBD2 for D (5 bases each). V was shortened by 5 bases and J by 2 bases, with 13 bases between the two germline ends. The CDR3 is 14 amino acids. Germline V gives CDR1 MDHEN, CDR2 SYDVKM. Written as DNA, the CDR3 is TGTGCCAGCAGTCGACGGGACCCCCCCTACGAGCAGTACTTC. Translating it yields CASSRRDPPYEQYF.

This rearrangement joins TRBV5-6 to TRBJ2-2; 11 nucleotides align to TRBD1. The junction had 6 bases not matched to a gene; V was cut back by 4 bases and J by 7 bases. The germline gives CDR1 SGHDT, CDR2 YYEEEE. The CDR3 is made up of 15 amino acids. The CDR3 sequence is CASSLRDRGIGELFF. CDR3 coding DNA: TGTGCCAGCAGCCTTCGGGACAGGGGGATCGGGGAGCTGTTTTTT.

V and J are TRBV27 and TRBJ2-7; D gene uncertain. Germline CDR1 reads MNHEY; CDR2 reads SMNVEV (reference sequence). V gave up 2 bases and J gave up 4 bases, with 12 bases separating them. This CDR3 comprises 14 residues. Written as DNA, the CDR3 is TGTGCCAGCAGTTTAGGTAGGATGGCGTACGAGCAGTACTTC. Translated: CASSLGRMAYEQYF.

This clone was found many times. The J gene is TRBJ2-3, the V gene TRBV5-4, with 12 bases lining up with TRBD2. CDR1 and CDR2 (germline): SGHNT, YYREEE (reference sequence). The length of the CDR3 is 19 residues. The ends lost 4 bases at V and 0 bases at J; junction bases unmatched: 12. The CDR3: CASSPEGLAGGYSTDTQYF. The CDR3 nucleotides are TGTGCCAGCAGCCCCGAGGGACTAGCGGGCGGATATAGCACAGATACGCAGTATTTT.

This chain joins TRBV4-3 and TRBJ2-1; 7 nucleotides match TRBD2. The CDR3 spans 14 residues. V lost 0 bases to trimming and J lost 14 bases; unmatched junction nucleotides: 10. The germline gives CDR1 LGHNA, CDR2 YSLEER. In nucleotides, the CDR3 is TGCGCCAGCAGCCAAGATAACCAGGGAGGGCCGAAGTTCTTC. Translated, it gives CASSQDNQGGPKFF.

The J gene is TRBJ2-5, the V gene TRBV2, with D possibly called TRBD1 or TRBD2 (6 bases each). From germline, CDR1 is SNHLY and CDR2 FYNNEI. The V end was cut by 7 bases, the J end by 2 bases, with 11 bases between. The CDR3 extends over 13 amino acids. The chain's CDR3 is CASNRGEQETQYF. The CDR3 region has the DNA TGTGCCAGCAATAGGGGGGAACAAGAGACCCAGTACTTC.

V is TRBV27 and J is TRBJ2-5; no definite D call. Trimming removed 4 bases from V and 7 bases from J, with 10 bases in between. The CDR3 spans 12 residues. Germline V gene data show CDR1 as MNHEY and CDR2 as SMNVEV (reference sequence). The CDR3, as DNA: TGTGCCAGCAGTTCCCGAATCGGGACCCAGTACTTC. Protein sequence: CASSSRIGTQYF.

The rearrangement joins TRBV7-9 to TRBJ2-1, with 11 bases identical to TRBD2. The CDR3 sequence is 19 residues long. CDR1 SEHNR and CDR2 FQNEAQ come from the germline V gene (reference sequence). J gave up 0 bases and V 1 base, and 8 bases lay outside the gene matches. The CDR3, as DNA: TGTGCCAGCAGCTTAGGACTAGCGGGGCCCCTTGACTCCTACAATGAGCAGTTCTTC. It yields the protein CASSLGLAGPLDSYNEQFF.

This chain links TRBV2 with TRBJ1-6; maybe TRBD1 (5 bases). CDR1 and CDR2 from the germline V gene are SNHLY and FYNNEI. V lost 7 bases and J lost 5, with 6 bases in between. There are 12 residues in the CDR3. CDR3 sequence: CASTGDNSPLHF. The CDR3, as DNA: TGTGCCAGCACGGGGGATAATTCACCCCTCCACTTT.

The chain joins TRBV7-9 to TRBJ2-3, with 9 positions matching TRBD1. This CDR3 is built from 15 residues. The junction had 2 bases not matched to a gene; V was cut back by 3 bases and J by 1 base. Looked up from germline, CDR1 is SEHNR and CDR2 is FQNEAQ (reference sequence). The chain's CDR3 is CASSFGDRGTDTQYF. CDR3 DNA: TGTGCCAGCAGCTTTGGGGACAGGGGCACAGATACGCAGTATTTT.

The chain joins TRBV28 to TRBJ2-1; 14 nucleotides line up with TRBD2. With V trimmed by 8 bases and J by 7 bases, 7 bases remained unmatched. CDR1 is MDHEN, CDR2 SYDVKM, per germline. The CDR3 covers 15 residues. The CDR3 DNA reads as TGTGCCAGCCGACCGGGACTAGCGGGAGTTAATGAGCAGTTCTTC. The encoded protein is CASRPGLAGVNEQFF.

V is TRBV2 and J is TRBJ2-1; the D is unclear. The CDR3 extends over 13 amino acids. The germline V and J ends were trimmed by 5 bases and 4 bases, with 9 bases remaining between them. The germline gives CDR1 SNHLY, CDR2 FYNNEI. The CDR3 bases are TGTGCCAGCAGTTCAGGAGCATACAATGAGCAGTTCTTC. This sequence encodes CASSSGAYNEQFF.

This sequence joins TRBV4-3 and TRBJ2-1; D may match TRBD1 or TRBD2 (5 bases each). CDR1 is LGHNA and CDR2 is YSLEER in the germline V gene. There are 18 residues in the CDR3. V lost 0 bases and J 2 bases, leaving 17 bases between the germline ends. The CDR3 sequence: CASSQDRGARGPYNEQFF. In DNA form, the CDR3 reads TGCGCCAGCAGCCAAGATCGAGGCGCGAGGGGTCCCTACAATGAGCAGTTCTTC.

V gene TRBV7-9 combines with J gene TRBJ2-2; D may be TRBD1 (6 bases). V was clipped by 11 bases and J by 2 bases, with 12 bases between them. Germline CDR1 reads SEHNR; CDR2 reads FQNEAQ (reference sequence). The CDR3 contains 13 residues. The CDR3 here is CARRDTNTGELFF. The CDR3 DNA reads TGTGCCCGTCGGGACACTAACACCGGGGAGCTGTTTTTT.

The chain has TRBV29-1 and TRBJ2-2, with a possible D match to TRBD2 (5 bases). The V and J ends lost 4 bases and 6 bases respectively, with 9 bases between them. This CDR3 region has 12 residues. Looked up from germline, CDR1 is SQVTM and CDR2 is ANQGSEA. In nucleotides, the CDR3 is TGCAGCGTTGGAGATAGCGCCGGGGAGCTGTTTTTT. It yields the protein CSVGDSAGELFF.

This clone was detected once. This rearrangement joins TRBV25-1 to TRBJ1-5; 9 bases are a match to TRBD1. The CDR3 spans 15 residues. Germline V gene sequence: CDR1 MGHDK, CDR2 SYGVNS. V gave up 4 bases and J gave up 4 bases; unmatched junction bases: 5. The CDR3 sequence is CASSGLGQGNQPQHF. For the CDR3, the DNA is TGTGCCAGCAGTGGTCTTGGACAGGGGAATCAGCCCCAGCATTTT. The full variable domain, completed using reference TRBV25-1 and TRBJ1-5, is EADIYQTPRYLVIGTGKKITLECSQTMGHDKMYWYQQDPGMELHLIHYSYGVNSTEKGDLSSESTVSRIRTEHFPLTLESARPSHTSQYLCASSGLGQGNQPQHFGDGTRLSIL.

The V call is TRBV10-3, the J call TRBJ2-7, with 11 bases aligning to TRBD2. The CDR3 sequence is 17 residues long. The V and J ends lost 0 bases and 9 bases, in that order; junction bases with no gene match: 13. Germline-derived CDR1 and CDR2 are ENHRY and SYGVKD. CDR3 bases: TGTGCCATCAGTGAGTCTCCATTAGCGGGAGGGCCTTCGGTGCAGTACTTC. Translation gives CAISESPLAGGPSVQYF.

J is TRBJ2-7 and V is TRBV19, with unresolved D. CDR1 is LNHDA and CDR2 is SQIVND in the germline V gene (reference sequence). V lost 3 bases and J 4 bases, leaving 10 bases between the germline ends. The CDR3 sequence is 13 residues long. CDR3 amino acids: CASSMGDGYEQYF. The CDR3 coding sequence is TGTGCCAGTAGTATGGGTGACGGGTACGAGCAGTACTTC.

The chain recombines TRBV11-3 with TRBJ1-6; tentative D call: TRBD1 (5 bases). With 4 bases removed from V and 8 bases from J, the gap between germline ends came to 15 bases. Germline V CDR1 and CDR2: SGHNT, YENEEA. The CDR3 covers 15 residues. The CDR3 protein is CASSCHRGDDSPLHF. The DNA of the CDR3 is TGTGCCAGCAGCTGTCATCGGGGGGACGATTCACCCCTCCACTTT.

The chain employs TRBV19 and TRBJ2-7; D is possibly TRBD2 (5 bases). Trimming pared 3 bases from V and 2 bases from J, leaving 14 bases between. The CDR3 is made up of 15 amino acids. Germline CDR1 reads LNHDA; CDR2 reads SQIVND (reference sequence). The CDR3 DNA sequence: TGTGCCAGTAGTATGAGAGGGCAGGCGGCCTACGAGCAGTACTTC. Amino acid sequence: CASSMRGQAAYEQYF. The complete variable domain, with remaining parts taken from reference TRBV19 and TRBJ2-7, reads DGGITQSPKYLFRKEGQNVTLSCEQNLNHDAMYWYRQDPGQGLRLIYYSQIVNDFQKGDIAEGYSVSREKKESFPLTVTSAQKNPTAFYLCASSMRGQAAYEQYFGPGTRLTVT.

The chain has TRBV9 and TRBJ2-2; possibly TRBD1 for D (6 bases). V was trimmed by 3 bases and J by 7 bases, leaving 7 bases between them. This CDR3 region has 12 residues. In germline, CDR1 is SGDLS, CDR2 YYNGEE. This chain's CDR3 is CASSAGVGELFF. The DNA for the CDR3 is TGTGCCAGCAGCGCAGGGGTCGGGGAGCTGTTTTTT.

The CDR3 DNA is TGTGCCAGCAGCGTAGGAGGGGGACCTCAGCCCCAGCATTTT. It codes for CASSVGGGPQPQHF. The V and J genes are TRBV9 and TRBJ1-5; a possible D gene is TRBD1 (6 bases). The CDR3 sequence is 14 residues long. Germline V gene lookup returns CDR1 SGDLS and CDR2 YYNGEE. Trimming pared 0 bases from V and 6 bases from J, leaving 10 bases between.